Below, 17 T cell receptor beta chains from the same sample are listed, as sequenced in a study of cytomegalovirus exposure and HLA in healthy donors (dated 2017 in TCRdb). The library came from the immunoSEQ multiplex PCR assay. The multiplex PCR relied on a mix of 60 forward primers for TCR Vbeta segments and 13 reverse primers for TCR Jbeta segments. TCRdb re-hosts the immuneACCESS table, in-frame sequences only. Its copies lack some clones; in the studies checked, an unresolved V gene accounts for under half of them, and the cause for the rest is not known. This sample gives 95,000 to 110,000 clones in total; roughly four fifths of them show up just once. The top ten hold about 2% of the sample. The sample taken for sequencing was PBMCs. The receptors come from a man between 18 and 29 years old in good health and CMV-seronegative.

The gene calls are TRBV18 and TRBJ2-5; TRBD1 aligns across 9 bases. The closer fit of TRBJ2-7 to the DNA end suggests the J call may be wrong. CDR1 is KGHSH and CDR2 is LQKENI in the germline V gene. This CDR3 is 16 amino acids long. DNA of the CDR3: TGTGCCAGCTCACTCATACCGGGACAGGGAAGAGGCGAGCAGTACTTC. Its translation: CASSLIPGQGRGEQYF.

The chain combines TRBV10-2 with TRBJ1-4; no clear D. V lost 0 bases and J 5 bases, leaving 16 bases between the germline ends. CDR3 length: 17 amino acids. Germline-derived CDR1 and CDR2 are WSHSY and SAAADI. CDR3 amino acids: CASSESIGAGLNEKLFF. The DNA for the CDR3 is TGCGCCAGCAGTGAGTCGATTGGAGCCGGACTGAATGAAAAACTGTTTTTT.

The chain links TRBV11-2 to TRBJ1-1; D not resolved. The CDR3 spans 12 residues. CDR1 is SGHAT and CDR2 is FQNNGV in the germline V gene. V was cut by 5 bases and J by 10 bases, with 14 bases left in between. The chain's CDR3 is CASSQVGIGAFF. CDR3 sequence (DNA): TGTGCCAGCAGCCAGGTGGGCATAGGAGCTTTCTTT. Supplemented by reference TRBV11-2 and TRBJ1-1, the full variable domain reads EAGVAQSPRYKIIEKRQSVAFWCNPISGHATLYWYQQILGQGPKLLIQFQNNGVVDDSQLPKDRFSAERLKGVDSTLKIQPAKLEDSAVYLCASSQVGIGAFFGQGTRLTVV.

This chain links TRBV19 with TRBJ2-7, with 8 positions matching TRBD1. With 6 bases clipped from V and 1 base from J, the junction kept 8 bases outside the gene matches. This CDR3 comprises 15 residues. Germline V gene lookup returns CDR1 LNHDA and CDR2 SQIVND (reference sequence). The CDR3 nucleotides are TGTGCCAGTAGGACAAGACAGGGGCCTTCCTACGAGCAGTACTTC. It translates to CASRTRQGPSYEQYF.

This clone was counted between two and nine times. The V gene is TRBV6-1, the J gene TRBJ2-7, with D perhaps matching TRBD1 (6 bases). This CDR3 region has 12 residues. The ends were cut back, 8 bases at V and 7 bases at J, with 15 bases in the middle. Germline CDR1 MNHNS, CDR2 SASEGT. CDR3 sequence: CASVHAQGEQYF. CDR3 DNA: TGTGCCAGCGTACACGCCCAGGGGGAGCAGTACTTC.

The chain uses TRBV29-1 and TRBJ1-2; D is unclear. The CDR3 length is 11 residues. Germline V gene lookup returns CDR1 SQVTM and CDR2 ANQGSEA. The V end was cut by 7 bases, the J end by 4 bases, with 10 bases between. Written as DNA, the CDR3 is TGCAGCGACGGGGAGGGCTATGGCTACACCTTC. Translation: CSDGEGYGYTF.

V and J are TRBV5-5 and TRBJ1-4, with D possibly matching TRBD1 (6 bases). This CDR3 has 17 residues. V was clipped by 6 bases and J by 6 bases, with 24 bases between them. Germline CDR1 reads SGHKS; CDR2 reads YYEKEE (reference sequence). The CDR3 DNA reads TGTGCCAGCACCAACGGGGGGCCGAGTCTTGGATATGAAAAACTGTTTTTT. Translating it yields CASTNGGPSLGYEKLFF.

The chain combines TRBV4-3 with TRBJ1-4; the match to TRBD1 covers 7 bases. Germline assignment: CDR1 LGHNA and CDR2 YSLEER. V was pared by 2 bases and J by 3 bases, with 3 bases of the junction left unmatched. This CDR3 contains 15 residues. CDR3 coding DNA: TGCGCCAGCAGCCAAAACAGGGGATCTAATGAAAAACTGTTTTTT. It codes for CASSQNRGSNEKLFF.

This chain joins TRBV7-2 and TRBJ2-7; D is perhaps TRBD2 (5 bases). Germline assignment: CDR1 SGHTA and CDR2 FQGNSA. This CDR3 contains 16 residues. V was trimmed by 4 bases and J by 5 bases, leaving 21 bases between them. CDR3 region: CASSSTAGSGTHEQYF. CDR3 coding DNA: TGTGCCAGCAGCTCCACGGCGGGTTCGGGTACGCACGAGCAGTACTTC.

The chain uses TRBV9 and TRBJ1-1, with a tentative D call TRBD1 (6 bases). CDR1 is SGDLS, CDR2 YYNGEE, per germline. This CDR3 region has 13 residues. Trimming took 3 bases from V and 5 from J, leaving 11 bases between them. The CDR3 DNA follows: TGTGCCAGCAGCGCAGGGGTCGGGACTGAAGCTTTCTTT. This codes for CASSAGVGTEAFF.

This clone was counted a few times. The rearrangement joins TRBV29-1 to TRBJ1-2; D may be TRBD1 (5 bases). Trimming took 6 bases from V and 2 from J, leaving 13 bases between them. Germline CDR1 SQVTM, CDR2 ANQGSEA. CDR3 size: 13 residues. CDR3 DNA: TGCAGCGTGGCGGGGGGGGTAAACTATGGCTACACCTTC. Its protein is CSVAGGVNYGYTF.

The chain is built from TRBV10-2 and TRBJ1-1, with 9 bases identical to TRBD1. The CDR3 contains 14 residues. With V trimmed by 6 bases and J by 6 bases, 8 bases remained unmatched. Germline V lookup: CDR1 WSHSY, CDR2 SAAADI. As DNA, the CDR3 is TGCGCCAGCAGGGGCGGACAGGGGTTCGCTGAAGCTTTCTTT. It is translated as CASRGGQGFAEAFF.

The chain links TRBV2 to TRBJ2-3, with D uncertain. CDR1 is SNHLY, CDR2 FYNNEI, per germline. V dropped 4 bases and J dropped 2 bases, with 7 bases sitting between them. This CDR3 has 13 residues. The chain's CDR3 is CASSAGYTDTQYF. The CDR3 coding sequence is TGTGCCAGCAGTGCCGGGTACACAGATACGCAGTATTTT.

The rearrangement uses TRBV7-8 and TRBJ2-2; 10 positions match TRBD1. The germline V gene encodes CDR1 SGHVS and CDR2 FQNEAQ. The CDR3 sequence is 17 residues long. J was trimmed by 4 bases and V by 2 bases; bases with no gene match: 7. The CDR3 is CASSLSPGQGRTGELFF. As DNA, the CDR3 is TGTGCCAGCAGCTTATCCCCGGGACAGGGGCGCACCGGGGAGCTGTTTTTT. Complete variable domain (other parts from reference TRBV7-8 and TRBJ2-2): GAGVSQSPRYKVAKRGQDVALRCDPISGHVSLFWYQQALGQGPEFLTYFQNEAQLDKSGLPSDRFFAERPEGSVSTLKIQRTQQEDSAVYLCASSLSPGQGRTGELFFGEGSRLTVL.

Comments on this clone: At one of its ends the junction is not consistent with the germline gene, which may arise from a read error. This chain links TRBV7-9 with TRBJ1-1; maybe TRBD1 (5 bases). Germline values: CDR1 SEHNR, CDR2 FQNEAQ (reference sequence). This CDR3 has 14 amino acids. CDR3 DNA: TGTTCCAGCAGCTCCAGGGTTACGAACACTGAAGCTTTCTTT. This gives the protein CSSSSRVTNTEAFF.

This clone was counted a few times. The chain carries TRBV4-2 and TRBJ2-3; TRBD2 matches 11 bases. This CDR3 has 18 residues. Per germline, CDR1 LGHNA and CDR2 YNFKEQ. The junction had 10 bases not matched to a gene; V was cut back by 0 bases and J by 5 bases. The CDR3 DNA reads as TGTGCCAGCAGCCAAGAGATGACAGGGACTAGCGGAGGAGATACGCAGTATTTT. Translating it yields CASSQEMTGTSGGDTQYF.

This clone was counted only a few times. This CDR3 reads CASSVRQTSSYNSPLHF. In DNA, the CDR3 is TGTGCCAGCAGTGTCCGACAGACTAGCTCCTATAATTCACCCCTCCACTTT. This sequence joins TRBV6-1 and TRBJ1-6, with a weak D call TRBD1 (5 bases). Trimming left V 4 bases short and J 0 bases short, with 13 bases between. CDR1 MNHNS and CDR2 SASEGT come from the germline V gene. This CDR3 has 17 residues.